The clone carrying this TCR beta chain is medium-sized within its sample. The antigen remains undetermined. Additional DNA sequences in this sample encode the identical CDR3. Alloreactive TCRbeta sequences came from sequencing proliferating CFSE-low cells in the MLR. The sample is drawn from a study of T cell clones after liver transplantation. Produced via immunoSEQ multiplex PCR; TCRdb's table is partial and in-frame only. In the table there are approximately 3,000 clones, under 25% of which are singletons. Study results and caveats: A significant post-transplant drop in circulating graft-donor-reactive CD4 TCRbeta sequences occurred in most of the 8 subjects.

This TCR was recovered from a human patient who received a liver transplant. Some T cells may possibly be graft donor cells. Sequenced input: CD4+ T cells from PBMCs cultured with third-party cells.

The CDR3 region has the DNA TGCAGCGTTGAAGGCGGACAGTCCAGAAGGGGCACCTTC. Its protein product is CSVEGGQSRRGTF. V gene TRBV29-1 combines with J gene TRBJ1-2, with a tentative D call TRBD1 (6 bases). V gave up 1 base and J gave up 13 bases, with 19 bases separating them. CDR1 SQVTM and CDR2 ANQGSEA come from the germline V gene. The CDR3 is made up of 13 amino acids.